This T cell receptor (beta chain) appears in the sequencing data of a study of long-term antiretroviral therapy in people with HIV. This CDR3 has 15 amino acids. Trimming removed 1 base from V and 6 bases from J; junction bases left unmatched: 7. Per the germline V gene, CDR1 is SEHNR and CDR2 is FQNEAQ (reference sequence). This was the immunoSEQ v3.0 assay at survey level. Sequencing was performed with immunoSEQ multiplex PCR; in TCRdb, only in-frame clones are kept and a portion is missing. The repertoire holds under 20,000 clones, 78% seen once, with around 15% in the top ten. The material was unsorted PBMCs, obtained 0.3 years after starting antiretroviral therapy. This sequence joins TRBV7-9 and TRBJ1-2; TRBD1 aligns across 8 bases. This TCR was recovered from a woman between 45 and 60 years old with HIV. CDR3 sequence: CASSLGTGISDGYTF. CDR3 nucleotide sequence: TGTGCCAGCAGCTTAGGGACAGGGATTAGCGATGGCTACACCTTC.